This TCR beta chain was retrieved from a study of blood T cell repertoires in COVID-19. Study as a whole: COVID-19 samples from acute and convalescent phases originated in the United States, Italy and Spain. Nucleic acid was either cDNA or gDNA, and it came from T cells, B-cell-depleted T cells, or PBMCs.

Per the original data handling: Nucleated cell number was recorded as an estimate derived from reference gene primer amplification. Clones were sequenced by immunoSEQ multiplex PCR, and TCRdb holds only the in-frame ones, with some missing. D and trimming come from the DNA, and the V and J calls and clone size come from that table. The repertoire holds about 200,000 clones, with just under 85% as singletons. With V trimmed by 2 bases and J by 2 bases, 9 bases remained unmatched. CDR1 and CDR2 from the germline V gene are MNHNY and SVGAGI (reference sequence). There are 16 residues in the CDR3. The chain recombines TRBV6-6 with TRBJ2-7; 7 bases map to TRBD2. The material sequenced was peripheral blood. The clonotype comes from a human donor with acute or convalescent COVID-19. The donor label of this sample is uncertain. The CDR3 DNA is TGTGCCAGCAGTTACAGTGGACTAGGAGGGCCCTACGAGCAGTACTTC. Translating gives CASSYSGLGGPYEQYF.